The 10 T cell receptor beta chains reported below all come from one sample, sequenced in a study of early T cells in non-severe SARS-CoV-2 infection. Each CDR3 protein is one row after TCRdb ran MiXCR on the 5' RACE reads. The sample has more than 60,000 distinct CDR3 sequences; roughly a tenth are singletons. Source material: whole blood. The receptors come from an adult who was a healthcare worker with PCR-confirmed SARS-CoV-2 infection or an uninfected control (not recorded which).

Written as DNA, the CDR3 is TGTGCCAGCAGTGGCTGGATCTCTGGAAACACCATATATTTT. Protein product: CASSGWISGNTIYF. The V call is TRBV2, the J call TRBJ1-3, with D uncertain. V lost 4 bases, J lost 0 bases, and 7 bases lay in between. Germline CDR1 SNHLY, CDR2 FYNNEI. The length of the CDR3 is 14 residues.

This clonotype was counted only a few times. The V call is TRBV28, the J call TRBJ1-2; D gene uncertain. The V gene lost 5 bases and the J gene lost 3 bases, with 13 bases spanning the gap. The CDR3 runs to 14 residues. CDR1 MDHEN and CDR2 SYDVKM come from the germline V gene. The CDR3 is CASSQDLSYYGYTF. The CDR3 DNA is TGTGCCAGCAGTCAGGACCTTTCTTACTATGGCTACACCTTC.

Many counts were recorded for this clonotype. The chain is built from TRBV10-2 and TRBJ2-1; 7 bases map to TRBD2. Per the germline V gene, CDR1 is WSHSY and CDR2 is SAAADI. The CDR3 covers 14 residues. Trimming took 7 bases from V and 1 from J; bases not matched to a gene: 4. The CDR3 here is CASTAGESYNEQFF. DNA of the CDR3: TGCGCCAGCACCGCGGGGGAATCCTACAATGAGCAGTTCTTC.

The chain carries TRBV29-1 and TRBJ2-2; no firm D call. V dropped 4 bases and J dropped 7 bases, with 7 bases sitting between them. Germline V gene sequence: CDR1 SQVTM, CDR2 ANQGSEA. The CDR3 runs 11 residues. CDR3 in amino acids: CSVGVLGELFF. The CDR3, as DNA: TGCAGCGTTGGGGTCCTCGGGGAGCTGTTTTTT.

This clonotype was counted at least ten times. The V gene is TRBV3-1, the J gene TRBJ1-1, with unresolved D. Trimming left V 4 bases short and J 4 bases short, with 10 bases between. In germline, CDR1 is LGHDT, CDR2 YNNKEL (reference sequence). The CDR3 length is 13 residues. The CDR3 nucleotides are TGTGCCAGCAGCCGAGTTTTAGGCACTGAAGCTTTCTTT. Its protein is CASSRVLGTEAFF.

The rearrangement joins TRBV20-1 to TRBJ2-1; the match to TRBD2 covers 9 bases. Losses at the gene ends were 1 base for V and 7 bases for J; bases not matched to a gene: 8. CDR1 and CDR2 from the germline V gene are DFQATT and SNEGSKA (reference sequence). The CDR3 loop spans 15 amino acids. The DNA of the CDR3 is TGCAGTGCTAGAGTCCCGGGACTAGCCATAAATGAGCAGTTCTTC. Translation: CSARVPGLAINEQFF.

This clonotype was detected a few times. V usage is TRBV18 and J usage is TRBJ2-1, with 11 nucleotides matching TRBD2. Germline V lookup: CDR1 KGHSH, CDR2 LQKENI. The CDR3 spans 15 residues. V gave up 0 bases and J gave up 5 bases; unmatched junction bases: 0. CDR3 residues: CASSPPSGRDNEQFF. CDR3 coding DNA: TGTGCCAGCTCACCACCTAGCGGGAGGGACAATGAGCAGTTCTTC.

The sample holds many counts of this clonotype. The CDR3 nucleotides read TGTGCCATCAGTCCGGGCCACAATCAGCCCCAGCATTTT. Amino acid sequence: CAISPGHNQPQHF. The V call is TRBV10-3, the J call TRBJ1-5; D not certain. Trimming took off 5 bases at V and 3 bases at J, with 8 bases between the two ends. Germline CDR1 reads ENHRY; CDR2 reads SYGVKD. The CDR3 runs to 13 residues.

This clonotype was detected ten times or more. This chain links TRBV20-1 with TRBJ1-3; no definite D call. The CDR3 totals 12 residues. V was pared by 5 bases and J by 3 bases, with 8 bases between. Germline lookup yields CDR1 DFQATT and CDR2 SNEGSKA (reference sequence). The CDR3 is CSALVGGNTIYF. In DNA, the CDR3 is TGCAGTGCTCTAGTCGGTGGAAACACCATATATTTT.

This clonotype was picked up many times. The chain carries TRBV2 and TRBJ2-1; 8 positions match TRBD1. The V segment lost 6 bases and the J segment 3 bases; nucleotides outside the gene matches: 1. Germline lookup yields CDR1 SNHLY and CDR2 FYNNEI. The CDR3 is 13 residues long. The CDR3 sequence: CASRDRVYNEQFF. The CDR3 nucleotides are TGTGCCAGCAGGGACAGGGTCTACAATGAGCAGTTCTTC.